This T cell receptor (beta chain) was profiled in a study of cytomegalovirus exposure and HLA in healthy donors. Germline values: CDR1 MDHEN, CDR2 SYDVKM. The germline V and J ends were trimmed by 7 bases and 2 bases, with 9 bases remaining between them. The CDR3 runs to 13 residues. The PCR was carried out with 60 Vbeta primers and 13 Jbeta primers. Repertoires were generated with immunoSEQ multiplex PCR, while TCRdb's copy carries only in-frame clones and drops some. Of roughly 90,000 clones listed, roughly four fifths were seen once; the top ten hold around 3.7%. The clonotype originates from a man under 40 in good health and CMV-seropositive. Material for sequencing was PBMCs. This rearrangement joins TRBV28 to TRBJ1-5; no reliable D call. CDR3 region: CASTPTGNQPQHF. The CDR3 DNA reads TGTGCCAGCACCCCCACGGGCAATCAGCCCCAGCATTTT.